A selection of T cell receptor beta chains follows, all from one sample in a study of beta chain features in type 1 diabetes. The assay was immunoSEQ multiplex PCR, and TCRdb's table has in-frame clones only and misses some. The repertoire holds more than 300,000 clones, with roughly 8% as singletons. The sample comprised central memory CD4+ T cells from blood. The source of these receptors is a woman aged 18-29 years in good health. Each CDR3 is given with its conserved first and last residue.

cdr3_aa cdr3_length v_call
CASSAGTGASSDIQYF 16 TRBV19
CASSFINTGELFF 13 TRBV11-2
CASSLTSSGANVLTF 15 TRBV7-3
CASSLTSDTQYF 12 TRBV5-1
CASSVTPGPTVPTQFF 16 TRBV6-1
CSPKLDRPVQETQYF 15 TRBV29-1
CASSSGPYTDTQYF 14 TRBV5-1
CASSEGLAGVTGELFF 16 TRBV7-2
CASSLPGAYSYEQYF 15 TRBV5-6
CASSPPPKETQYF 13 TRBV18
CASSFADRGHEQYF 14 TRBV7-9
CASSRILAGGWYF 13 TRBV5-4
CASSTGTSGNVQFF 14 TRBV2
CASSVRLEETQYF 13 TRBV9
CASSQREGNTEAFF 14 TRBV9
CASSFTGARTDTQYF 15 TRBV7-9
CASSARASGSAETQYF 16 TRBV9
CASSQDPYNTEAFF 14 TRBV4-1
CASRETGFVGEQFF 14 TRBV2
CASSLWPSGPQHF 13 TRBV11-2
CARQLHSYEQYF 12 TRBV21-1
CASSIRENYGYTF 13 TRBV5-1
CASKGLADTGELFF 14 TRBV2
CASSPMTGESYEQYF 15 TRBV27
CASSQDSGSGTEAFF 15 TRBV4-2
CASSDSGTGANVLTF 15 TRBV25-1
CASSLGTWLVGEQYF 15 TRBV5-1
CASSLAQGGTEAFF 14 TRBV28
CASSPGTSGSSYNEQFF 17 TRBV11-2
CASTSVPVGDRETQYF 16 TRBV21-1
CASSAAWPYGYTF 13 TRBV9
CASSRVVSEAFF 12 TRBV14
CASSLVASGSYNEQFF 16 TRBV28
CASSAGSRTEAFF 13 TRBV2
CASQKTGSTPSYGYTF 16 TRBV28
CASSSWDRGSEQFF 14 TRBV7-2
CASFWDINQPQHF 13 TRBV5-8
CASNPRWTGGKCNQPQHF 18 TRBV7-2
CASTKHTGDGYTF 13 TRBV7-2
CASSLDPGQGALKYF 15 TRBV11-2
CASSKTGRQYF 11 TRBV5-1
CASSLELAGTQYF 13 TRBV11-3
CASSPPGQYPYEQYF 15 TRBV27
CASSIRSAGNTEAFF 15 TRBV19
CAISDRVSDTQYF 13 TRBV10-3
CASSSSGTPFNEQFF 15 TRBV5-1
CASSGTREQETQYF 14 TRBV5-1
CSVGSGHTFAEQFF 14 TRBV29-1
CASRRGSTGGETQYF 15 TRBV5-1
CASSFRPTAQGLTGELFF 18 TRBV27
CASRQTTNEKLFF 13 TRBV6-1
CASSSNLHEQFF 12 TRBV5-1
CASNQASGRADTQYF 15 TRBV7-9
CASSLVRPQTQYF 13 TRBV28
CASSRLTSGRTTYNEQFF 18 TRBV4-3
CASRRGLAGETQYF 14 TRBV5-1
CASSLLGQAGEKLFF 15 TRBV7-2